This entry concerns a single T cell receptor beta chain. This study enrolled people aged about 18 to 100 from roughly 22 US geographic areas. Assignments of participants to cohorts depended upon their own reported clinical history. Donors in Cohort 3 counted as recovered after two negative PCRs, clearance, or symptom resolution. These data originate in a study of blood T cell repertoires in COVID-19. Sequencing used immunoSEQ multiplex PCR; TCRdb keeps in-frame clones, though not all of them. The table has around 260,000 clones, approximately 83% seen once. Material: PBMCs or T cells enriched from blood (not recorded which). This sequence was found in a woman aged 25-40 years who had recovered from COVID-19.

CDR3 amino acids: CASSLSLGVWAFF. The DNA of the CDR3 is TGTGCCAGCAGTTTAAGCCTTGGAGTCTGGGCTTTCTTT. The chain combines TRBV28 with TRBJ1-1; no clear D. This CDR3 spans 13 amino acids. V was trimmed by 2 bases and J by 11 bases, leaving 15 bases between them. The germline V gene has CDR1 MDHEN and CDR2 SYDVKM.